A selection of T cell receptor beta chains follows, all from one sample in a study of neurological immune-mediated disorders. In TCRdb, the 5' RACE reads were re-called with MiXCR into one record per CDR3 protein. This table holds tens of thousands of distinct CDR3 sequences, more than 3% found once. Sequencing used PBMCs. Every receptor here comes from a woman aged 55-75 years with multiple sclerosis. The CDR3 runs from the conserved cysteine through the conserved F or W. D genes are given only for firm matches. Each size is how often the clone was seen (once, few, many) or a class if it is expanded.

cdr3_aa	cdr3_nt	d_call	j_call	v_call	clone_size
CASSAVGDYGYTF	TGCGCCAGCTCGGCCGTCGGGGACTATGGCTACACCTTC	.	TRBJ1-2	TRBV5-1	many
CASSYFAGELGGYTF	TGTGCCAGCAGTTATTTCGCAGGGGAATTGGGTGGCTACACCTTC	.	TRBJ1-2	TRBV6-5	many
CSAMSIGYGYTF	TGCAGTGCTATGTCGATTGGGTATGGCTACACCTTC	.	TRBJ1-2	TRBV20-1	many
CASSFDLHTDTQYF	TGTGCCAGCAGCTTTGACTTACACACAGATACGCAGTATTTT	.	TRBJ2-3	TRBV7-9	many
CASSPQTVSYEQYF	TGTGCCAGCAGCCCCCAGACGGTGTCCTACGAGCAGTACTTC	.	TRBJ2-7	TRBV11-2	many
CASSLESVYEQYF	TGTGCCAGCAGCTTAGAAAGTGTTTACGAGCAGTACTTC	.	TRBJ2-7	TRBV7-2	many
CSARRMGVVLSNQPQHF	TGCAGTGCTAGACGCATGGGGGTGGTATTAAGCAATCAGCCCCAGCATTTT	.	TRBJ1-5	TRBV20-1	many
CASSSTGELFF	TGTGCCAGCAGCAGTACCGGGGAGCTGTTTTTT	.	TRBJ2-2	TRBV11-2	many
CASSLSGVGYTF	TGCGCCAGCAGCTTGTCTGGGGTTGGCTACACCTTC	.	TRBJ1-2	TRBV5-1	many
CASSLGFAEAVGETQYF	TGCGCCAGCAGCTTGGGGTTCGCTGAGGCGGTCGGGGAGACCCAGTACTTC	.	TRBJ2-5	TRBV5-1	many
CSARRPNTEAFF	TGCAGTGCTAGGCGGCCGAACACTGAAGCTTTCTTT	.	TRBJ1-1	TRBV20-1	many
CASSRVAVSEAFF	TGTGCCAGCAGCCGCGTCGCGGTGTCTGAAGCTTTCTTT	.	TRBJ1-1	TRBV7-9	many
CASSQDRVQEQYF	TGCGCCAGCAGCCAAGACAGGGTTCAAGAGCAGTACTTC	TRBD1	TRBJ2-7	TRBV5-1	many
CSAGRGVGEQFF	TGCAGTGCTGGCAGAGGGGTGGGTGAGCAGTTCTTC	.	TRBJ2-1	TRBV20-1	many
CASSLEPRGNTEAFF	TGTGCCAGCAGCTTAGAGCCCAGGGGGAACACTGAAGCTTTCTTT	.	TRBJ1-1	TRBV11-2	many
CASSLAAGPNQPQHF	TGCGCCAGCAGCTTGGCTGCAGGCCCCAATCAGCCCCAGCATTTT	.	TRBJ1-5	TRBV5-1	many
CASSPLGQGRTEAFF	TGTGCCAGCTCACCTTTGGGACAGGGACGCACTGAAGCTTTCTTT	TRBD1	TRBJ1-1	TRBV18	many
CASSQDENRQYF	TGTGCCAGCAGTCAGGACGAGAACAGGCAGTACTTC	.	TRBJ2-7	TRBV6-5	many
CSASKGGYEQYF	TGCAGTGCTAGTAAGGGGGGCTACGAGCAGTACTTC	.	TRBJ2-7	TRBV20-1	many
CASSRIRAANYGYTF	TGTGCCAGCAGCCGAATAAGGGCAGCTAACTATGGCTACACCTTC	.	TRBJ1-2	TRBV7-9	many
CASSPPGTANTGELFF	TGTGCCAGCTCACCACCCGGGACAGCGAACACCGGGGAGCTGTTTTTT	TRBD1	TRBJ2-2	TRBV18	many
CASSPNYPDGNEQFF	TGTGCCAGCAGTCCGAACTATCCCGATGGCAATGAGCAGTTCTTC	.	TRBJ2-1	TRBV12-3/TRBV12-4	many
CASSPTTLEQYF	TGTGCCAGCAGCCCGACAACCCTAGAGCAGTACTTC	.	TRBJ2-7	TRBV7-6	many
CASSMLGLAPQYF	TGTGCCAGTAGTATGTTGGGACTAGCACCGCAGTACTTC	TRBD2	TRBJ2-7	TRBV19	many
CASSIHSDTQYF	TGTGCCAGCAGCATCCACTCGGATACGCAGTATTTT	.	TRBJ2-3	TRBV7-2	many
CASSGDSYPLNTEAFF	TGTGCCAGCAGCGGCGACAGTTATCCCCTGAACACTGAAGCTTTCTTT	.	TRBJ1-1	TRBV5-6	many
CASSFRDRGIDEQFF	TGCGCCAGCAGCTTCCGGGACAGGGGTATCGATGAGCAGTTCTTC	TRBD1	TRBJ2-1	TRBV5-1	many
CASSPYPDRGLRTTEAFF	TGCGCCAGCAGCCCCTACCCGGACAGGGGGCTGCGGACGACTGAAGCTTTCTTT	TRBD1	TRBJ1-1	TRBV5-1	many
CASSYRAGGPVDTQYF	TGTGCCAGCAGCTACAGAGCGGGGGGGCCGGTAGATACGCAGTATTTT	TRBD2	TRBJ2-3	TRBV7-2	many
CASSFRLKGTGELFF	TGTGCCAGCAGCTTTCGGCTGAAGGGGACCGGGGAGCTGTTTTTT	.	TRBJ2-2	TRBV7-9	many
CASSPIRDSRTDTQYF	TGTGCCAGCAGCCCAATACGGGACAGCCGCACAGATACGCAGTATTTT	TRBD1	TRBJ2-3	TRBV7-9	many
CASSLAQNPYEQYF	TGCGCCAGCAGCTTGGCACAGAACCCCTACGAGCAGTACTTC	.	TRBJ2-7	TRBV5-1	many
CAISEQNGELFF	TGTGCCATCAGTGAACAAAACGGGGAGCTGTTTTTT	.	TRBJ2-2	TRBV10-3	many
CSASPGNYGYTF	TGCAGTGCTAGCCCGGGCAACTATGGCTACACCTTC	.	TRBJ1-2	TRBV20-1	many
CASSLGYGNQPQHF	TGCGCCAGCAGCTTAGGATACGGCAATCAGCCCCAGCATTTT	.	TRBJ1-5	TRBV5-1	many
CSARRVAKNIQYF	TGCAGTGCTAGACGGGTGGCCAAAAACATTCAGTACTTC	.	TRBJ2-4	TRBV20-1	many
CASKESGTGDTGANVLTF	TGTGCCAGCAAGGAATCCGGGACAGGGGACACTGGGGCCAACGTCCTGACTTTC	TRBD1	TRBJ2-6	TRBV7-8	many
CASNIGTGSEAFF	TGTGCCAGCAACATAGGGACAGGGTCTGAAGCTTTCTTT	TRBD1	TRBJ1-1	TRBV7-2	many
CASSSGLAAYNEQFF	TGTGCCAGCAGCTCGGGACTAGCGGCCTACAATGAGCAGTTCTTC	TRBD2	TRBJ2-1	TRBV5-5	many
CASSRDRGPYEQYF	TGTGCCAGCAGCCGAGACAGGGGACCTTACGAGCAGTACTTC	TRBD1	TRBJ2-7	TRBV7-2	many
CSVPNTKLAGPYEQFF	TGCAGCGTTCCTAATACAAAACTAGCGGGGCCTTATGAGCAGTTCTTC	TRBD2	TRBJ2-1	TRBV29-1	many
CASSPRWGTLNEKLFF	TGCGCCAGCAGCCCACGGTGGGGGACCCTTAATGAAAAACTGTTTTTT	.	TRBJ1-4	TRBV4-1	many
CASSLNPTGVNTEAFF	TGCGCCAGCAGCCTCAACCCCACAGGGGTGAACACTGAAGCTTTCTTT	TRBD1	TRBJ1-1	TRBV5-1	many
CSASGRGGDNSPLHF	TGCAGTGCCAGTGGTCGGGGTGGTGACAATTCACCCCTCCACTTT	.	TRBJ1-6	TRBV20-1	many
CASGRLAGNYEQYF	TGTGCCAGCGGCCGACTAGCGGGGAACTACGAGCAGTACTTC	TRBD2	TRBJ2-7	TRBV7-8	many
CSVLGADLGAFF	TGCAGCGTTCTCGGTGCGGATCTGGGAGCTTTCTTT	.	TRBJ1-1	TRBV29-1	many
CASSLAPRGAEFSEQFF	TGCGCCAGCAGCTTGGCTCCGAGGGGGGCGGAATTTAGTGAGCAGTTCTTC	.	TRBJ2-1	TRBV5-1	many
CASSFSDSFNSPLHF	TGTGCCAGCAGCTTCTCAGACAGCTTCAATTCACCCCTCCACTTT	.	TRBJ1-6	TRBV7-9	many
CSARGVAGGVGYTF	TGCAGTGCTAGAGGGGTTGCAGGGGGAGTGGGCTACACCTTC	TRBD1	TRBJ1-2	TRBV20-1	many
CASSWDTDYTDTQYF	TGTGCCAGCAGTTGGGACACCGACTACACAGATACGCAGTATTTT	.	TRBJ2-3	TRBV11-2	many
CASKGQNTGELFF	TGTGCCAGCAAAGGACAAAACACCGGGGAGCTGTTTTTT	.	TRBJ2-2	TRBV7-2	many